This passage covers 25 T cell receptor beta chains from one sample sequenced in a study of blood T cell repertoires in COVID-19. The method was immunoSEQ multiplex PCR; TCRdb's version includes in-frame clones alone and lacks a portion of them. Of a few hundred thousand clones listed, about 79% were seen once; the top ten hold about 1.5%. The sequenced sample was peripheral blood. All receptors derive from a woman aged 40 to 49 who had recovered from COVID-19.

The chain combines TRBV12-5 with TRBJ2-5, with D possibly TRBD2 on 5 matching bases. V gave up 4 bases and J gave up 9 bases, with 15 bases separating them. The CDR3 totals 13 residues. Germline V gives CDR1 LGHNT, CDR2 FRNRAP. CDR3: CASGSEAVPPQYF. The CDR3 region has the DNA TGTGCTAGTGGTTCCGAAGCGGTGCCTCCCCAGTACTTC.

The chain joins TRBV27 to TRBJ1-2; no firm D call. The CDR3 runs to 14 residues. CDR1 is MNHEY and CDR2 is SMNVEV in the germline V gene (reference sequence). V was cut by 0 bases and J by 8 bases, with 13 bases left in between. CDR3 in amino acids: CASSLSGPSSGYTF. As DNA, the CDR3 is TGTGCCAGCAGTTTATCCGGCCCCTCTAGCGGCTACACCTTC.

V is TRBV15 and J is TRBJ2-7; tentative D call: TRBD1 (6 bases). V lost 1 base to trimming and J lost 7 bases, with 11 bases between them. The CDR3 totals 13 residues. From germline, CDR1 is LNHNV and CDR2 YYDKDF (reference sequence). CDR3 in amino acids: CATSRVGAREQYF. For the CDR3, the DNA is TGTGCCACCAGCAGAGTGGGGGCACGGGAGCAGTACTTC.

This chain joins TRBV20-1 and TRBJ2-1; tentative D call: TRBD2 (6 bases). CDR3 length: 12 residues. V lost 3 bases and J 8 bases, leaving 11 bases between the germline ends. CDR1 and CDR2 from the germline V gene are DFQATT and SNEGSKA (reference sequence). The CDR3 DNA sequence: TGCAGTGCTAGTAGCTTAGCGGATGAGCAGTTCTTC. It is translated as CSASSLADEQFF.

The V and J genes are TRBV19 and TRBJ1-2; unclear D gene. The CDR3 covers 14 residues. Germline V gene data show CDR1 as LNHDA and CDR2 as SQIVND (reference sequence). V lost 3 bases and J lost 6, with 14 bases in between. This CDR3 is CASSMGLRGNGYTF. As DNA, the CDR3 is TGTGCCAGTAGTATGGGTTTACGAGGGAATGGCTACACCTTC.

The chain carries TRBV24-1 and TRBJ2-2, with D perhaps TRBD1 (5 bases). Per germline, CDR1 KGHDR and CDR2 SFDVKD. This CDR3 is built from 12 residues. The V end was cut by 9 bases, the J end by 2 bases, with 6 bases between. CDR3 DNA: TGTGCCACCGGACAAAACACCGGGGAGCTGTTTTTT. Protein: CATGQNTGELFF.

This clone appeared a single time. Here the CDR3 DNA reads TGTGCCAGCAGCCGAGACAGGCGCTCCTACAATGAGCAGTTCTTC. Translation gives CASSRDRRSYNEQFF. This chain connects TRBV14 to TRBJ2-1; weak D call: TRBD1 (6 bases). The CDR3 covers 15 residues. The V end lost 4 bases, the J end lost 0 bases, and 10 bases lay between the germline ends. Germline V CDR1 and CDR2: SGHDN, FVKESK.

V is TRBV5-1 and J is TRBJ2-3, with D possibly being TRBD1 (5 bases). Germline-derived CDR1 and CDR2 are SGHRS and YFSETQ. The CDR3 consists of 15 residues. V was shortened by 2 bases and J by 1 base, with 11 bases between the two germline ends. The CDR3 sequence is CASSFSVGGTDTQYF. CDR3 nucleotides: TGCGCCAGCAGCTTCTCAGTAGGGGGCACAGATACGCAGTATTTT.

This rearrangement joins TRBV19 to TRBJ1-2; D gene uncertain. The CDR3 totals 15 residues. CDR1 LNHDA and CDR2 SQIVND come from the germline V gene (reference sequence). Trimming left V 3 bases short and J 6 bases short, with 17 bases between. The CDR3 loop is CASSIFFEAADGYTF. As DNA, the CDR3 is TGTGCCAGTAGTATTTTTTTTGAGGCAGCAGATGGCTACACCTTC.

The V and J genes are TRBV7-9 and TRBJ2-1; 7 bases align to TRBD1. The germline gives CDR1 SEHNR, CDR2 FQNEAQ (reference sequence). This CDR3 region has 14 residues. Losses at the gene ends were 7 bases for V and 6 bases for J; bases not matched to a gene: 9. This CDR3 reads CASMTGSSSNEQFF. The CDR3 DNA reads TGTGCCAGCATGACAGGGAGTTCGTCCAATGAGCAGTTCTTC.

The chain combines TRBV11-2 with TRBJ1-6; D is unclear. The CDR3 extends over 14 amino acids. Trimming stripped 3 bases from V and 10 bases from J, with 13 bases between. The V gene's germline CDR1 is SGHAT and CDR2 FQNNGV. The CDR3 loop reads CASSFVGEGSPLHF. CDR3 nucleotides: TGTGCCAGCAGCTTTGTCGGGGAAGGATCACCCCTCCACTTT.

The chain carries TRBV5-1 and TRBJ1-2, with 8 bases lining up with TRBD1. The CDR3 runs to 14 residues. The germline V gene has CDR1 SGHRS and CDR2 YFSETQ. V gave up 4 bases and J gave up 6 bases; unmatched junction bases: 8. Here the CDR3 DNA reads TGCGCCAGCAGCCGGGGACAGGCAGGGAATGGCTACACCTTC. Translated, it gives CASSRGQAGNGYTF.

The chain recombines TRBV7-3 with TRBJ2-1; 8 nucleotides match TRBD1. The CDR3 sequence is 13 residues long. The junction had 1 base not matched to a gene; V was cut back by 3 bases and J by 6 bases. The germline gives CDR1 SGHTA, CDR2 FQGTGA. The CDR3 here is CASSFTGGNEQFF. The DNA of the CDR3 is TGTGCCAGCAGCTTCACAGGGGGCAATGAGCAGTTCTTC.

The J gene is TRBJ1-1, the V gene TRBV19; no clear D gene. Germline assignment: CDR1 LNHDA and CDR2 SQIVND (reference sequence). V lost 6 bases, J lost 0 bases, and 14 bases lay in between. The CDR3 has 15 amino acids. The CDR3 coding sequence is TGTGCCAGTAGCCCTGGGAGGAACTTGAACACTGAAGCTTTCTTT. The encoded protein is CASSPGRNLNTEAFF.

V usage is TRBV15 and J usage is TRBJ1-5, with D tentatively TRBD1 (5 bases). Trimming stripped 0 bases from V and 9 bases from J, with 15 bases between. CDR3 length equals 15 residues. Germline lookup yields CDR1 LNHNV and CDR2 YYDKDF (reference sequence). As DNA, the CDR3 is TGTGCCACCAGCAGAGATTTAGCAGGGCGAAGGCCCCAGCATTTT. It specifies CATSRDLAGRRPQHF.

This rearrangement joins TRBV5-4 to TRBJ1-1; 8 bases are a match to TRBD1. The CDR3 extends over 15 amino acids. From germline, CDR1 is SGHNT and CDR2 YYREEE (reference sequence). Unmatched junction bases numbered 3, after V lost 2 bases and J lost 0 bases. CDR3 nucleotides: TGTGCCAGCAGCTTTTCGGACAGGGTGAACACTGAAGCTTTCTTT. This codes for CASSFSDRVNTEAFF.

This chain uses TRBV4-3 with TRBJ2-3; D remains ambiguous. CDR1 LGHNA and CDR2 YSLEER come from the germline V gene. The CDR3 is 14 residues long. V lost 0 bases to trimming and J lost 1 base, with 5 bases between them. CDR3 coding DNA: TGCGCCAGCAGCCAAGACCAGGGCACAGATACGCAGTATTTT. The encoded protein is CASSQDQGTDTQYF.

CDR3 sequence reads: CASSSRLAILGQFF. In DNA, the CDR3 is TGTGCCAGCAGTTCTCGGCTAGCCATACTCGGGCAGTTCTTC. The chain recombines TRBV6-2 or TRBV6-3 with TRBJ2-1, with D possibly TRBD2 on 5 matching bases. The CDR3 has 14 residues. The germline V gene has CDR1 MNHEY and CDR2 SVGEGT. The V end lost 4 bases, the J end lost 12 bases, and 19 bases lay between the germline ends.

This chain joins TRBV6-5 and TRBJ1-6, with D possibly TRBD1 on 5 matching bases. V lost 7 bases and J 7 bases, leaving 11 bases between the germline ends. Germline CDR1 is MNHEY and CDR2 is SVGAGI. The CDR3 length is 13 residues. In DNA form, the CDR3 reads TGTGCCAGCACCGGACATTCGAATTCACCCCTCCACTTT. It translates to CASTGHSNSPLHF.

This chain links TRBV28 with TRBJ1-2; 7 bases agree with TRBD1. V shed 3 bases and J 7 bases; nucleotides not matched to a gene: 5. Germline V lookup: CDR1 MDHEN, CDR2 SYDVKM. CDR3 length: 13 amino acids. CDR3: CASSFWGQIGYTF. CDR3 nucleotide sequence: TGTGCCAGCAGTTTTTGGGGACAGATTGGCTACACCTTC.

The gene calls are TRBV5-1 and TRBJ1-6; unclear D gene. CDR3 length: 17 residues. V was trimmed by 2 bases and J by 10 bases, leaving 22 bases between them. Germline loops: CDR1 SGHRS, CDR2 YFSETQ. The CDR3 protein is CASSFRIETAGRSPLHF. The DNA of the CDR3 is TGCGCCAGCAGCTTTCGGATTGAGACGGCGGGGAGGTCACCCCTCCACTTT.

The chain carries TRBV14 and TRBJ1-6, with 8 bases identical to TRBD1. CDR3 length: 19 amino acids. V dropped 2 bases and J dropped 6; count of bases not matched to a gene: 15. CDR1 is SGHDN and CDR2 is FVKESK in the germline V gene. The CDR3 is CASSQYHMFWTGTNSPLHF. The CDR3 nucleotides are TGTGCCAGCAGCCAATATCACATGTTTTGGACAGGGACTAATTCACCCCTCCACTTT.

The rearrangement joins TRBV6-2 or TRBV6-3 to TRBJ1-1, with 7 nucleotides matching TRBD1. The CDR3 extends over 14 amino acids. Trimming took 6 bases from V and 1 from J; bases not matched to a gene: 5. The V gene's germline CDR1 is MNHEY and CDR2 SVGEGT. The CDR3 sequence: CASSFQGGNTEAFF. The DNA for the CDR3 is TGTGCCAGCAGCTTTCAGGGGGGGAACACTGAAGCTTTCTTT.

The chain carries TRBV4-2 and TRBJ2-7, with 8 nucleotides matching TRBD2. The CDR3 runs to 18 residues. CDR1 and CDR2 from the germline V gene are LGHNA and YNFKEQ. Trimming took 3 bases from V and 2 from J; bases not matched to a gene: 15. The CDR3 DNA sequence: TGTGCCAGCAGCCATGGCCAAAGCAGAGCGGGGGCTACCTACGAGCAGTACTTC. Translation gives CASSHGQSRAGATYEQYF.

The chain recombines TRBV12-3 or TRBV12-4 with TRBJ2-3; no clear D gene. This CDR3 contains 13 residues. Between the trimmed V and J ends, which lost 5 bases and 0 bases, there was a span of 6 bases. CDR3 amino acids: CASSLQSTDTQYF. CDR3 in DNA: TGTGCCAGCAGTCTCCAGAGCACAGATACGCAGTATTTT.